The rows below give T cell receptor beta chains drawn from one sample of a study of cytomegalovirus exposure and HLA in healthy donors. Produced via immunoSEQ multiplex PCR; TCRdb's table is partial and in-frame only. The sample carries 130,000 to 150,000 clones, about nine tenths recorded once. The sample taken for sequencing was PBMCs. The receptors here all came from a young man in good health and CMV-seronegative. CDR3s include the opening cysteine and the closing phenylalanine or tryptophan. The D gene is left open where the match is weak. Only part of the rows carry a size: once, few, many, or a class if the clone is expanded.

>TRBJ1-3|TRBV18|-|-
TGTGCCAGCTCACCAAATTTCTCGGGGGGAAGCTCTGGAAACACCATATATTTT
CASSPNFSGGSSGNTIYF
>TRBJ1-1|TRBV19|-|-
TGTGCCAGTAGTGTAAGGGGTGAGAAAGCTTTCTTT
CASSVRGEKAFF
>TRBJ2-5|TRBV5-4|TRBD1|-
TGTGCCAGCAGCTTGGAGGCCAGGGGGACAGAGACCCAGTACTTC
CASSLEARGTETQYF
>TRBJ2-1|TRBV5-4|TRBD1|-
TGTGCCAGCAGTTGGACAGGGGGCGGTGAGCAGTTCTTC
CASSWTGGGEQFF
>TRBJ1-2|TRBV19|TRBD1|-
TGTGCCAGTAGGAGCCGGGACAGAAACTATGGCTACACCTTC
CASRSRDRNYGYTF
>TRBJ1-2|TRBV25-1|-|-
TGTGCCAGCAGTGAATTGGCCGGGTTCTATGGCTACACCTTC
CASSELAGFYGYTF
>TRBJ1-1|TRBV5-4|-|once
TGTGCCAGCAGCTTGGGGGGCAGGAACACTGAAGCTTTCTTT
CASSLGGRNTEAFF
>TRBJ2-2|TRBV27|TRBD2|-
TGTGCCAGCAGCTTAGCGGGAGACACCGGGGAGCTGTTTTTT
CASSLAGDTGELFF
>TRBJ1-2|TRBV9|-|-
TGTGCCAGCAGTCCTCCGAGCCCCTATGGCTACACCTTC
CASSPPSPYGYTF
>TRBJ2-7|TRBV2|TRBD2|-
TGTGCCAGCAGTGACGGGGGGATTTGGGACGAGCAGTACTTC
CASSDGGIWDEQYF
>TRBJ2-2|TRBV30|TRBD1|-
TGTGCCTTGACCGACAGGGGGAACACCGGGGAGCTGTTTTTT
CALTDRGNTGELFF
>TRBJ2-1|TRBV7-9|TRBD1|-
TGTGCCAGCAGCTCCACGGCCCCTCTGGGACAGGGGGCTCATGTTGAGCAGTTCTTC
CASSSTAPLGQGAHVEQFF
>TRBJ2-7|TRBV5-5|TRBD2|-
TGTGCCAGCACCATCCGGGGGGGGGCCTCCTACGAGCAGTACTTC
CASTIRGGASYEQYF
>TRBJ2-7|TRBV29-1|-|-
TGCAGCGTTGTAGCAGACCCTACCTACGAGCAGTACTTC
CSVVADPTYEQYF
>TRBJ1-3|TRBV29-1|-|once
TGCAGCGTCTTGGCTCGTAGCGGGGTTAAGAACACCATATATTTT
CSVLARSGVKNTIYF
>TRBJ2-7|TRBV6-5|TRBD1|-
TGTGCCAGCAGTTACTCGGACAGGGGGGCCTACGAGCAGTACTTC
CASSYSDRGAYEQYF
>TRBJ2-1|TRBV4-1|TRBD2|-
TGCGCCAGCAGCCAATGGGGAAGCGGGGGGACTAACAATGAGCAGTTCTTC
CASSQWGSGGTNNEQFF
>TRBJ2-7|TRBV25-1|-|-
TGTGCCAGCAGTGAATTGGGTAGCGGAGAGCAGTACTTC
CASSELGSGEQYF
>TRBJ2-7|TRBV6-7|-|-
TGTGCCAGCTCACGAGGCACCAACGACAGGTTTTACTCCTACGAGCAGTACTTC
CASSRGTNDRFYSYEQYF
>TRBJ1-5|TRBV7-9|-|-
TGTGCCAGCAGTCTAGACGGATACAATCAGCCCCAGCATTTT
CASSLDGYNQPQHF
>TRBJ2-1|TRBV11-2|-|-
TGTGCCAGCAGCCCGCAGGGGATTGAGCAGTTCTTC
CASSPQGIEQFF
>TRBJ2-1|TRBV10-3|-|few
TGTGCCATCAGTGAAGGACAGACCTACAATGAGCAGTTCTTC
CAISEGQTYNEQFF
>TRBJ1-1|TRBV7-8|-|-
TGTGCCAGCACCCAAACCGGGACGCGGGGTACTGAAGCTTTCTTT
CASTQTGTRGTEAFF
>TRBJ2-6|TRBV18|TRBD2|once
TGTGCCAACTCGCGGGAGACTGGGGCCAACGTCCTGACTTTC
CANSRETGANVLTF
>TRBJ1-1|TRBV6-1|TRBD1|-
TGTGCCAGCAGTTTCAGACAGGGAACTTTCTTT
CASSFRQGTFF
>TRBJ2-6|TRBV6-1|TRBD1|-
TGTGCCAGCAGTGAAGCGAGGGGGACAGGGAAGGCCAACGTCCTGACTTTC
CASSEARGTGKANVLTF
>TRBJ2-7|TRBV6-1|TRBD1|few
TGTGCCAGCAGTGGGGACAGGGGTAGGTACGAGCAGTACTTC
CASSGDRGRYEQYF
>TRBJ2-1|TRBV14|-|-
TGTGCCAGCAGCCAAATCGGTGGGTCGCGGGGATCAAGCTCCTACAATGAGCAGTTCTTC
CASSQIGGSRGSSSYNEQFF
>TRBJ2-5|TRBV5-1|TRBD1|-
TGCGCCAGCAGCCAGACAGGGGGGACTAAGTGGGAGACCCAGTACTTC
CASSQTGGTKWETQYF
>TRBJ1-2|TRBV12-5|-|-
TGTGCTAGTGGTTTGGCGGGGTACTATGGCTACACCTTC
CASGLAGYYGYTF
>TRBJ2-6|TRBV6-4|-|-
TGTGCCAGCAGTGACTCAGGGGCTGGGGCCAACGTCCTGACTTTC
CASSDSGAGANVLTF
>TRBJ1-1|TRBV29-1|TRBD1|-
TGCAGCGTAAGGGGACAGGCCATACCTGAAGCTTTCTTT
CSVRGQAIPEAFF
>TRBJ1-2|TRBV5-1|TRBD1|-
TGCGCCAGCATGGACAGGGCTTGGTATGGCTACACCTTC
CASMDRAWYGYTF
>TRBJ2-7|TRBV6-5|TRBD2|-
TGTGCCAGCAGTTACTTAAGAACTAGCGGGAGCCACGAGCAGTACTTC
CASSYLRTSGSHEQYF
>TRBJ2-7|TRBV6-5|TRBD1|-
TGTGCCAGCACCCCCGGGACAGGGATCCACGAGCAGTACTTC
CASTPGTGIHEQYF
>TRBJ1-1|TRBV28|-|-
TGTGCCAGCAGAGCGAACACTGAAGCTTTCTTT
CASRANTEAFF
>TRBJ1-1|TRBV7-9|TRBD1|-
TGTGCCAGCAGCCGACAGGGGGGCACTGAAGCTTTCTTT
CASSRQGGTEAFF
>TRBJ2-1|TRBV5-1|-|-
TGCGCCAGCAGCTTGGGACAGTTCTACAATGAGCAGTTCTTC
CASSLGQFYNEQFF
>TRBJ2-5|TRBV28|TRBD2|-
TGTGCCAGCAGTTATGGACTAGCGGGGCTCCGCCAAGAGACCCAGTACTTC
CASSYGLAGLRQETQYF
>TRBJ1-1|TRBV6-5|-|-
TGTGCCAGCAGGAACATTGCCTTGCGGACTGAAGCTTTCTTT
CASRNIALRTEAFF
>TRBJ1-1|TRBV2|TRBD1|-
TGTGCCAGCAGTGAAGCCCCTCAGGGGGCGGACACTGAAGCTTTCTTT
CASSEAPQGADTEAFF
>TRBJ1-1|TRBV18|-|-
TGTGCCAGCTCACCACGTCAGGGGAACACTGAAGCTTTCTTT
CASSPRQGNTEAFF
>TRBJ1-5|TRBV27|-|-
TGTGCCAGCAGTTTTTCCTACAGGGACCCGCAGCATTTT
CASSFSYRDPQHF
>TRBJ2-2|TRBV6-1|TRBD2|few
TGTGCCGGCGGACTAGCGGGAGAAAGAGGGGAGCTGTTTTTT
CAGGLAGERGELFF